This T cell receptor (beta chain) was sequenced during a study of T cells in tuberculosis. For the study at large: A South African cohort included IGRA-negative adolescents, latently infected IGRA-positive adolescents and adults with active tuberculosis. PBMC were archived before or within 7 days of starting treatment. Study-level findings and limits: Smaller distances to GMM-specific TCRs suggested their expansion in active tuberculosis.

A remark on this clone: Its antigen is not identified.

Deletions cut 2 bases from V and 1 base from J, with 10 bases between. The CDR3 runs to 15 residues. Germline V CDR1 and CDR2: SGHTS, YDEGEE. Time point specified: new active TB diagnosis, blood taken before or within 7 days of starting treatment. Here immunoSEQ multiplex PCR was the method, and the copy in TCRdb shows in-frame clones only, minus some. The sample has tens of thousands of clones, 90% to 95% seen once. This sequence was found in an adult with tuberculosis. This sample comprised PBMCs, obtained at tuberculosis diagnosis. This rearrangement joins TRBV5-8 to TRBJ1-5, with D uncertain. This CDR3 reads CASSFGSVSNQPQHF. The CDR3 region has the DNA TGTGCCAGCAGCTTCGGGTCCGTCAGCAATCAGCCCCAGCATTTT.